Detailed here is one T cell receptor beta chain. The antigen is unknown. Generated by immunoSEQ multiplex PCR, the TCRdb table keeps only in-frame clones and is missing some. The sample comprises over 70,000 clones, under 95% of which are singletons, and approximately 14% rests with the top ten. It was autoimmune disease history or systemic immunosuppression that excluded patients. This CDR3 comprises 16 residues. The V and J ends lost 5 bases and 8 bases, in that order; junction bases with no gene match: 13. The V gene's germline CDR1 is ENHRY and CDR2 SYGVKD. This entry is derived from a study of OX40 agonist ivuxolimab in advanced cancers. The study's findings and limits: Expansion of clones was among the lowest in partial responders at 0.1-3.0 mg/kg.

This material consisted of CD4+ or CD8+ T cells sorted from blood, taken in a trial of the OX40 agonist ivuxolimab. V is TRBV10-3 and J is TRBJ2-1, with 9 bases that match TRBD1. The sequence came from an adult with an advanced solid tumor such as melanoma, head and neck, liver or kidney cancer. CDR3 in amino acids: CAISPPQGASIDEQFF. CDR3 sequence (DNA): TGTGCCATCAGTCCCCCACAGGGGGCCTCAATCGATGAGCAGTTCTTC.